This entry features one TCR beta chain sequence. As handled by the study authors: By means of reference gene primer amplification, nucleated cell counts were estimated. Using immunoSEQ multiplex PCR, the repertoire was profiled, and TCRdb retains in-frame clones only, with some absent. D and trimming come from the DNA, and the V and J calls and clone size come from that table. This table holds about 170,000 clones, 84% found once. Those enrolled in Seattle joined during active infection and were followed longitudinally afterward. The V end was cut by 2 bases, the J end by 4 bases, with 17 bases between. The CDR3 has 16 amino acids. Germline-derived CDR1 and CDR2 are MNHEY and SVGAGI. The data belong to a study of blood T cell repertoires in COVID-19. About the study: COVID-19 samples from acute and convalescent phases originated in the United States, Italy and Spain.

The clonotype originates from a woman at least 80 years old with COVID-19, enrolled during active disease. Sequencing used peripheral blood. The chain employs TRBV6-5 and TRBJ1-1, with D possibly matching TRBD1 (5 bases). The CDR3 sequence: CASSYGGWTWATEAFF. CDR3 nucleotide sequence: TGTGCCAGCAGTTACGGGGGGTGGACGTGGGCCACTGAAGCTTTCTTT.